This section outlines one T cell receptor (beta chain) sequence together with its context. Its antigen specificity is not known. No per-base quality is available; no much larger clone lies one base away. CDR3 length: 11 amino acids, cysteine to phenylalanine. The entry retains the CDR3 DNA only, 33 bases that are in frame from base 1. Deletion took 6 bases off V and 2 bases off J, with a span of 4 bases between the germline ends. The germline V gene encodes CDR1 MNHNS and CDR2 SASEGT. This sample stems from a study of chemoradiotherapy in HPV16-positive cancers (dated by TCRdb to the early 2020s). Study-wide context: Functional T-cell assays on cells from a couple of HPV16-positive patients defined candidate HPV-specific T-cell clones and common TCR motifs. Whether T-cell immunity against the HPV oncoproteins E6 and E7 changes during chemoradiotherapy and whether survival is affected by this immunity were examined in the study. The candidate HPV-specific TCRs and motifs were then tracked in TCR repertoires from around 93 patients with HPV-related cancers.

Repertoires were sampled multiple times during chemoradiotherapy, which allowed clonal expansion in the tumor microenvironment to be followed. The paper's findings and limits, for the study overall: Expansion of candidate HPV-specific clones and E7-related TCR motifs was observed in the tumor microenvironment during treatment, whereas no such expansion was observed for non-HPV-specific T cells. Among HPV16-positive patients, expansion of HPV-responsive T cells during chemoradiotherapy was associated with better recurrence-free survival. The survival association was reported for HPV16-positive patients, and the functional definition of HPV-specific T cells was derived from only a couple of HPV16-positive patients.

Receptors were amplified or captured by the immunoSEQ multiplex PCR assay. The clones in this table, taken by TCRdb from immuneACCESS, are in-frame only. Not every clone is retained; where verified, under half of the shortfall comes from an unresolved V gene, and the cause of the rest is unknown. This sample gives under 20,000 clones in total; approximately 88% of them show up just once. Together, the top ten hold roughly 3.7% of the sample. The TCR sequence derives from a human donor with HPV-associated anogenital cancer. The chain uses TRBV6-1 and TRBJ1-2; the D gene identity is not certain. The sample consisted of blood, taken from a patient who underwent chemoradiotherapy. CDR3 loop: CASRANYGYTF. At the DNA level, the sequence is TGTGCCAGCAGGGCCAACTATGGCTACACCTTC.